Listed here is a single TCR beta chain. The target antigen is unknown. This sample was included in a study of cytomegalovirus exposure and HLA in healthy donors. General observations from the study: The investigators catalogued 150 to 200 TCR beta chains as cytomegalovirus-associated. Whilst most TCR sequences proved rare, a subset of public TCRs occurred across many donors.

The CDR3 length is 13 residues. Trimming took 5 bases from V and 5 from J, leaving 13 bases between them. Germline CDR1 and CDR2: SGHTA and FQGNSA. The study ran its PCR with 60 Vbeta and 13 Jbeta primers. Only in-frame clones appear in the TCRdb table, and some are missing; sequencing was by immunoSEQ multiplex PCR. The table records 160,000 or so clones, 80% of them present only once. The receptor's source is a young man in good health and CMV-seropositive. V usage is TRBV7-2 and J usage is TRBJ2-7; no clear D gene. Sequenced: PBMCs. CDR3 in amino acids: CASSPPARNEQYF. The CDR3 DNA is TGTGCCAGCAGCCCGCCGGCGAGGAACGAGCAGTACTTC.